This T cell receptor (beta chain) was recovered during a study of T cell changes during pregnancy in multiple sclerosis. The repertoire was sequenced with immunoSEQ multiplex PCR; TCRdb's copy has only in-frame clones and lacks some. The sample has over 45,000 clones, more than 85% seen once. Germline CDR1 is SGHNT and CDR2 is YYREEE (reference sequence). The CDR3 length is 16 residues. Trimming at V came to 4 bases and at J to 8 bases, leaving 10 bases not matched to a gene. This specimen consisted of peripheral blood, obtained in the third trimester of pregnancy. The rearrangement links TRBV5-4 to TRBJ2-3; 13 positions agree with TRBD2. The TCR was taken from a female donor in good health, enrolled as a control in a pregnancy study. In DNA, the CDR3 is TGTGCCAGCAGCCCCGGACTAGCGGGGGATGGGGGTACGCAGTATTTT. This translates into CASSPGLAGDGGTQYF.